This TCR beta chain came from a study of blood T cell repertoires in COVID-19. Looking at the study overall: Collection of acute and convalescent COVID-19 samples took place in the United States, Italy and Spain. PBMCs, B-cell-depleted T cells, or T cells were the source of the cDNA or gDNA that made up the material.

Seattle's cohort entered during active infection and was followed longitudinally. Under the authors' procedure: Counts of nucleated cells, estimated from reference gene primer amplification, were obtained. The method was immunoSEQ multiplex PCR; TCRdb's version includes in-frame clones alone and lacks a portion of them. The V and J calls and clone size come from that table; D and trimming were worked out from the DNA. The sample yields approximately 350,000 clones, roughly 90% seen once. Trimming took 6 bases from V and 2 from J; bases not matched to a gene: 7. Germline values: CDR1 DFQATT, CDR2 SNEGSKA (reference sequence). The CDR3 spans 15 residues.

The receptor's source is a woman aged 25 to 39 with COVID-19, enrolled during active disease. Material for sequencing was peripheral blood. The chain couples TRBV20-1 to TRBJ2-7; 13 bases map to TRBD2. This CDR3 reads CSASELAGGPYEQYF. For the CDR3, the DNA is TGCAGTGCCAGTGAACTAGCGGGGGGGCCCTACGAGCAGTACTTC.